Listed below are T cell receptor beta chains from one sample, sequenced in a study of blood T cell repertoires in COVID-19. Assay: immunoSEQ multiplex PCR; the TCRdb copy retains only in-frame clones and omits some. The sample shows around 250,000 clones, 90% of them seen only once. Material: peripheral blood. The receptors were sampled from a woman aged 60-75 years with COVID-19, enrolled during active disease. The CDR3 runs from the conserved cysteine through the conserved F or W. D genes are given only for firm matches. Some rows have no size entry. The others give once, few or many, or a class for an expanded clone.

TRBD2	NA	TRBV10-2	TRBJ2-5	TGCGCCAGCAGTGAGAATGTGGGGCTAGCGGGGCTCCAAGAGACCCAGTACTTC	CASSENVGLAGLQETQYF
NA	NA	TRBV27	TRBJ1-5	TGTGCCAGCAGGCCGGACTATAGCAATCAGCCCCAGCATTTT	CASRPDYSNQPQHF
TRBD1	NA	TRBV2	TRBJ1-2	TGTGCCAGATCGTCAGGGGGCTATGGCTACACCTTC	CARSSGGYGYTF
NA	NA	TRBV19	TRBJ1-1	TGTGCCAGTAGAGAGGGTCAGGGGATAAACACTGAAGCTTTCTTT	CASREGQGINTEAFF
NA	NA	TRBV5-1	TRBJ1-3	TGCGCCAGCAGCTTGTCGACAGCTGGAAACACCATATATTTT	CASSLSTAGNTIYF
TRBD2	once	TRBV15	TRBJ2-3	TGTGCCACCAGCAGAGGGGCAGCGGGGGGGCCTCTAGATACGCAGTATTTT	CATSRGAAGGPLDTQYF
NA	NA	TRBV5-6	TRBJ1-2	TGTGCCAGCAGCTTGTCAGGGCCCGGCTACACCTTC	CASSLSGPGYTF
NA	NA	TRBV9	TRBJ1-5	TGTGCCAGCAGCGTATCCCCTAATCAGCCCCAGCATTTT	CASSVSPNQPQHF
NA	NA	TRBV5-5	TRBJ2-7	TGTGCCAGCAGCTTGTCACAGTCCTACGAGCAGTACTTC	CASSLSQSYEQYF
NA	NA	TRBV4-3	TRBJ1-2	TGCGCCAGCAGCCAAGATTTAATCGAACACCATGGCTACACCTTC	CASSQDLIEHHGYTF
NA	few	TRBV7-2	TRBJ1-5	TGTGCCAGCAGCCCTCAATCGGGGATTCTTAGCAATCAGCCCCAGCATTTT	CASSPQSGILSNQPQHF
TRBD2	NA	TRBV10-3	TRBJ2-1	TGTGCCATCAGTGAAGCGGGGGGAAACAATGAGCAGTTCTTC	CAISEAGGNNEQFF
NA	NA	TRBV19	TRBJ1-5	TGTGCCAGTAGTATACGAAGAGGGCGGGATCAGCCCCAGCATTTT	CASSIRRGRDQPQHF
TRBD1	NA	TRBV10-3	TRBJ1-2	TGTGCCATCAGGGGGGACAGTGATCTCTATTGGTATGGCTACACCTTC	CAIRGDSDLYWYGYTF
NA	NA	TRBV15	TRBJ2-7	TGTGCCACCAGCAGACGTCCTCGGGGGATCCTATACGAGCAGTACTTC	CATSRRPRGILYEQYF
NA	NA	TRBV6-1	TRBJ1-3	TGTGCCAGCACCTTACAGGGAATGGAAAACACCATATATTTT	CASTLQGMENTIYF
NA	NA	TRBV5-5	TRBJ1-1	TGTGCCAGCAGCTTGGTCCTTTTTAACACTGAAGCTTTCTTT	CASSLVLFNTEAFF
TRBD1	NA	TRBV12-3/TRBV12-4	TRBJ2-1	TGTGCCAGCAGTCCCTCAGGGGGCAATGAGCAGTTCTTC	CASSPSGGNEQFF
NA	NA	TRBV6-5	TRBJ1-5	TGTGCCAGCAGCGAGGCCTGGGATCAGCCCCAGCATTTT	CASSEAWDQPQHF
TRBD2	NA	TRBV7-2	TRBJ2-1	TGTGCCAGCAGCTTAGCGCTTCCTAGCGGGGACAATGAGCAGTTCTTC	CASSLALPSGDNEQFF
NA	NA	TRBV6-5	TRBJ1-2	TGTGCCAGCTCCTGGGGCGTCCAGGGCTACACCTTC	CASSWGVQGYTF
TRBD1	once	TRBV30	TRBJ1-5	TGTGCCTCGGGACAGGGGAACTATAGCAATCAGCCCCAGCATTTT	CASGQGNYSNQPQHF
TRBD1	NA	TRBV5-4	TRBJ1-2	TGTGCCAGCAGCCGCGGGACAGGGAATAGCAACTATGGCTACACCTTC	CASSRGTGNSNYGYTF
NA	NA	TRBV4-2	TRBJ1-1	TGTGCCAGCAGCCAAGATGCCGAGGCTCATGAAGCTTTCTTT	CASSQDAEAHEAFF
NA	NA	TRBV5-1	TRBJ1-1	TGCGCCAGCAGCTTGGCTGGGGGCGATATGAACACTGAAGCTTTCTTT	CASSLAGGDMNTEAFF
NA	NA	TRBV6-5	TRBJ1-5	TGTGCCTCCAACAGGGAATTCACCAATCAGCCCCAGCATTTT	CASNREFTNQPQHF
NA	NA	TRBV4-3	TRBJ2-7	TGCGCCAGCAGCCCCAACACAGGGGCGGGATACGAGCAGTACTTC	CASSPNTGAGYEQYF
TRBD1	NA	TRBV7-6	TRBJ1-4	TGTGCCAGCAGCCCATGGGACAGGGCGGACGAAAAACTGTTTTTT	CASSPWDRADEKLFF
NA	NA	TRBV12-3/TRBV12-4	TRBJ1-2	TGTGCCAGCAGTTTGAACAGGGTCTACACCTTC	CASSLNRVYTF
NA	NA	TRBV30	TRBJ2-7	TGTGCCTGGAGGAGGACAACCCGCCTGGATGAGGAGTACTTC	CAWRRTTRLDEEYF
NA	NA	TRBV7-2	TRBJ1-2	TGTGCCAGCAGCTTACTTTGGGACAAGAACTATGGCTACACCTTC	CASSLLWDKNYGYTF
NA	NA	TRBV20-1	TRBJ1-3	TGCAGTGCTAGTTCAGTCGCAGGGGCCTGGGGAAACACCATATATTTT	CSASSVAGAWGNTIYF
NA	NA	TRBV29-1	TRBJ1-5	TGCAGCGGTGCGACAGGCGGTGGGCAGCCCCAGCATTTT	CSGATGGGQPQHF
NA	NA	TRBV27	TRBJ1-1	TGTGCCAGCAGTTTATTTGCGGGGACTGAAGCTTTCTTT	CASSLFAGTEAFF
NA	once	TRBV4-3	TRBJ1-3	TGCGCCAGCAGCCAAGACCCGGTAGCCGGAAACACCATATATTTT	CASSQDPVAGNTIYF
NA	NA	TRBV5-1	TRBJ1-1	TGCGCCAGCAGCCCGGCCAGGCAGGGATTGGGGATGAACACTGAAGCTTTCTTT	CASSPARQGLGMNTEAFF
TRBD2	NA	TRBV9	TRBJ2-3	TGTGCCAGCAGCGTAGTAACCAGCGGGGCCCCAGATACGCAGTATTTT	CASSVVTSGAPDTQYF
NA	NA	TRBV9	TRBJ2-7	TGTGCCAGCAGCCCCAGGGGGGACTTACAATCCTACGAGCAGTACTTC	CASSPRGDLQSYEQYF
TRBD1	NA	TRBV5-1	TRBJ2-5	TGCGCCAGCAGCTTATGGGGAGTTGGGGCAGGGGGCGAGACCCAGTACTTC	CASSLWGVGAGGETQYF
TRBD1	NA	TRBV5-6	TRBJ1-1	TGTGCCAGCAGCCCCGGGACAGGGACCTCGAGGGCTGAAGCTTTCTTT	CASSPGTGTSRAEAFF